Listed below are T cell receptor beta chains from one sample, sequenced in a study of T cells after yellow fever vaccination. Using its own MiXCR run on the 5' RACE reads, TCRdb lists one record per CDR3 protein. The sample has under 300,000 distinct CDR3 sequences, 6.9% seen once; the top ten hold approximately 0.85%. The sequencing here drew on CD4+ T cells sorted from PBMCs, taken 15 days after the yellow fever booster vaccination. Receptors were obtained from a man aged 30 to 39 who received the YFV17D yellow fever vaccine. The CDR3 runs from the conserved cysteine through the conserved F or W. A D gene is named only where the DNA matches it firmly. Expanded clones get a size class; other rows say once, few or many, or leave the size out.

D gene	J gene	clone size	V gene	CDR3 DNA	CDR3 protein
.	TRBJ1-1	.	TRBV7-2	TGTGCCAGCAGCTTAGCCGGTTCCGGGGTGACTGAAGCTTTCTTT	CASSLAGSGVTEAFF
.	TRBJ2-1	.	TRBV3-1	TGTGCCAGCAGCCAAAAGGCTACATTTCGCGATGAGCAGTTCTTC	CASSQKATFRDEQFF
.	TRBJ1-4	many	TRBV7-2	TGTGCCAGCAGCTTAGATAGAGCTAATGAAAAACTGTTTTTT	CASSLDRANEKLFF
.	TRBJ2-2	many	TRBV7-2	TGTGCCAGCAGCTTAACCGACAGGTTTGAGGAGACCGGGGAGCTGTTTTTT	CASSLTDRFEETGELFF
TRBD1	TRBJ2-7	.	TRBV6-1	TGTGCCAGCAGTGAAGCCGGGACAGGGTACGAGCAGTACTTC	CASSEAGTGYEQYF
.	TRBJ1-2	many	TRBV5-6	TGTGCCACCAAAAAACCGGCGGACTATGGCTACACCTTC	CATKKPADYGYTF
.	TRBJ2-7	few	TRBV25-1	TGTGCCAGCAGTGAATTAGGGGCCTACGAGCAGTACTTC	CASSELGAYEQYF
TRBD2	TRBJ2-1	few	TRBV7-9	TGTGCCAGCAGCACGGGACTAGATAACAATGAGCAGTTCTTC	CASSTGLDNNEQFF
.	TRBJ2-7	.	TRBV5-1	TGCGCCAGCAGCTGGGGACGTGACGAGCAGTACTTC	CASSWGRDEQYF
TRBD2	TRBJ2-3	.	TRBV6-2/TRBV6-3	TGTGCCAGCAGTTACCCATTAGCGGGAGTCAAAGATACGCAGTATTTT	CASSYPLAGVKDTQYF
TRBD2	TRBJ2-1	many	TRBV10-2	TGCGCCAGCAGGCGGACTAGCGGGACCCACAATGAGCAGTTCTTC	CASRRTSGTHNEQFF
.	TRBJ2-3	many	TRBV20-1	TGCAGTGCCACAAGACTAGGGATAAGCACAGATACGCAGTATTTT	CSATRLGISTDTQYF
.	TRBJ2-5	.	TRBV4-3	TGCGCCAGCAGCCAAGATTACCGAGAGACCCAGTACTTC	CASSQDYRETQYF
.	TRBJ2-6	few	TRBV5-1	TGCGCCAGCAGCTTCCGGCCAGACGGGGCCAACGTCCTGACTTTC	CASSFRPDGANVLTF
.	TRBJ2-2	.	TRBV19	TGTGCCAGTAGTGTCTCGACAGTTACCGGGGAGCTGTTTTTT	CASSVSTVTGELFF
.	TRBJ2-5	.	TRBV10-3	TGTGCCATCAGCGGGAGAGTTTCGGGCCAAGAGACCCAGTACTTC	CAISGRVSGQETQYF
TRBD1	TRBJ1-1	many	TRBV29-1	TGCAGCGTTGGACGGGGACAGGGGACGACGAACACTGAAGCTTTCTTT	CSVGRGQGTTNTEAFF
.	TRBJ2-6	few	TRBV7-3	TGTGCCAGCAGCGGGCCGTATCAAGGCTCTGGGGCCAACGTCCTGACTTTC	CASSGPYQGSGANVLTF
.	TRBJ1-1	.	TRBV5-1	TGCGCCAGCAGCTTCTCCAGACGAACTGAAGCTTTCTTT	CASSFSRRTEAFF
.	TRBJ1-3	many	TRBV20-1	TGCAGTGCTAGTTCGGGAAACACCATATATTTT	CSASSGNTIYF
TRBD2	TRBJ2-5	.	TRBV5-1	TGCGCCAGCGAGTCTCTAGCGGGAGGATCAGAGACCCAGTACTTC	CASESLAGGSETQYF
.	TRBJ2-3	.	TRBV5-1	TGCGCCAGCTGTTTGGTAACTAGCACAGATACGCAGTATTTT	CASCLVTSTDTQYF
.	TRBJ2-3	.	TRBV5-1	TGCGCCAGCAGCTTGGTATCTAGCGGCACAGATACGCAGTATTTT	CASSLVSSGTDTQYF
TRBD1	TRBJ2-4	.	TRBV10-3	TGTGCCATCAGTGAATCACAGGGGGCAGAAAACATTCAGTACTTC	CAISESQGAENIQYF
.	TRBJ2-6	many	TRBV7-2	TGTGCCAGCAGCTTAGACCGCTCTGGGGCCAACGTCCTGACTTTC	CASSLDRSGANVLTF
.	TRBJ2-3	many	TRBV5-1	TGCGCCAGCACTCGGGGAGGCACAGATACGCAGTATTTT	CASTRGGTDTQYF
.	TRBJ2-6	few	TRBV2	TGTGCCAGCAGCGAAGGACTCCCCGGGGCCAACGTCCTGACTTTC	CASSEGLPGANVLTF
TRBD1	TRBJ1-2	.	TRBV15	TGTGCCACCAGCAGAGATAACCCCAGGGGGGTGGATTATGGCTACACCTTC	CATSRDNPRGVDYGYTF
TRBD1	TRBJ1-5	few	TRBV20-1	TGCAGTGCTACCGGGACAGCGAATCAGCCCCAGCATTTT	CSATGTANQPQHF
.	TRBJ2-7	many	TRBV25-1	TGTGCCAGCAGTGAGGGGAGGCACCGAGGATCCTACGAGCAGTACTTC	CASSEGRHRGSYEQYF
.	TRBJ1-4	few	TRBV18	TGTGCCAGCTCACCACCGACGCCTCTCCAGGATGAAAAACTGTTTTTT	CASSPPTPLQDEKLFF
TRBD1	TRBJ2-7	many	TRBV5-1	TGCGCCAGCAGCCTACAGGGGGGCCTCTACGAGCAGTACTTC	CASSLQGGLYEQYF
TRBD2	TRBJ2-7	.	TRBV5-1	TGCGCCAGCAGCCCCCCTCGGGCGGGAGTATCTAACGAGCAGTACTTC	CASSPPRAGVSNEQYF
TRBD2	TRBJ2-5	few	TRBV12-3/TRBV12-4	TGTGCCAGCAGTTTTGGTAGCGGGAGGGCCGGTGAGACCCAGTACTTC	CASSFGSGRAGETQYF
TRBD2	TRBJ2-5	many	TRBV4-3	TGCGCCAGCAGCCAGGCCTTCGAGCGGGGGACCCAGTACTTC	CASSQAFERGTQYF
.	TRBJ2-5	many	TRBV30	TGTGCCTGGAGTGGAATCAGCCAAGAGACCCAGTACTTC	CAWSGISQETQYF
.	TRBJ2-2	few	TRBV6-5	TGTGCCAGCAGTTACGCGGGCGGATTCGCGAACACCGGGGAGCTGTTTTTT	CASSYAGGFANTGELFF
.	TRBJ1-3	few	TRBV5-1	TGCGCCAGCAGCTTGGAGGCTCACTCTGGAAACACCATATATTTT	CASSLEAHSGNTIYF
TRBD2	TRBJ2-1	.	TRBV20-1	TGCAGTGCGTCGACTAGCGGGAGGGCTGAGCAGTTCTTC	CSASTSGRAEQFF
.	TRBJ2-5	.	TRBV11-2	TGTGCCAGCAGCAGGTTAGGGGAGACCCAGTACTTC	CASSRLGETQYF
.	TRBJ2-6	few	TRBV30	TGTGCCTGGTCTGGGGCCAACGTCCTGACTTTC	CAWSGANVLTF
.	TRBJ2-7	.	TRBV5-6	TGTGCCAGCGGCCCCGGACGGACCAGGGAGCAGTACTTC	CASGPGRTREQYF
TRBD2	TRBJ2-3	.	TRBV5-1	TGCGCCAGCAGCCTAGGACTAGCGGGATCCCCAGATACGCAGTATTTT	CASSLGLAGSPDTQYF
.	TRBJ2-6	many	TRBV7-2	TGTGCCAGCAGCTTACAGGGTCCTGGGGCCAACGTCCTGACTTTC	CASSLQGPGANVLTF